Reported below is one TCR beta chain. This clone was found a few times. Its binding antigen is unknown. The input lacks base qualities; no much larger clone sits a single base away. This sample was included in a study of cytomegalovirus exposure and HLA in healthy donors (TCRdb year 2017). Study-wide context: In an earlier analysis of 587 of the donors, approximately 300 Gb of sequence data and 90 million to 130 million unique TCR beta sequences from 150 million to 200 million T cells were reported. Approximately 300 gigabases of sequencing data and 91 million or so unique TCR sequences made up an early release that covered under 750 HLA-typed donors. Of the roughly 400 genotyped donors, 81% were placed in the genetic ancestry cluster associated with self-reported Caucasian donors. The study aimed to test whether signatures of past pathogen exposure could be identified by cataloging public T cell receptors. The study used immunosequencing to profile the T cell repertoires of approximately 690 subjects and linked those repertoires to cytomegalovirus serostatus. In addition to the first cohort of 666 subjects, a separate validation cohort of approximately 120 different subjects was used. High-throughput TCR immunosequencing, statistical association of individual TCRs with disease status, and machine learning were combined to predict cytomegalovirus infection status. In a later analysis, previously published TCR beta repertoires from about 640 donors were re-analyzed and high-resolution HLA genotyping was added so that TCR occurrence patterns could be studied. Rather than using new phenotypic data, the later analysis identified candidate immune exposures from TCR beta sequences and from how often those sequences occurred across donors. An earlier analysis of around 540 of the donors applied high-throughput TCR beta sequencing to assess whether each TCR beta V gene segment acted as functional or pseudogenic. Alongside the repertoire data, information on donor age, sex, ethnicity and CMV serostatus was compiled. A later genetic analysis took genome-wide SNP genotypes for about three fifths of the 666 donors and used that subset as a discovery cohort. Every repertoire in the discovery cohort had been generated on one and the same sequencing platform. Class I and class II HLA loci were covered by the typing at four-digit resolution. The number of typed donors differed by locus: roughly 629-630 for A, B, C, DRB1 and DQB1; approximately 530 for DQA1; 600 to 610 for DPA1; and roughly 490 for DPB1. Four or five DR-DQ haplotypes were handled as single units for association and clustering because linkage in the cohort was strong. Among some 410 genotyped donors of the cohort, an average of 235,054 unique TCR beta nucleotide sequences were sequenced per donor, 15% to 20% of them non-productive.

The cohort consisted of 600 to 700 healthy bone marrow donors. At the time of sampling, all cohort members were nominally healthy, though unrecorded immune exposures were likely present. The donor was CMV seronegative and belonged to the group of 350 to 400 seronegative cohort members. A peripheral blood sample was collected from each donor, and TCR beta sequencing was performed on peripheral blood mononuclear cells. Genomic DNA was extracted from the blood cell samples with the Qiagen DNeasy Blood Extraction Kit. Receptor libraries were prepared by the immunoSEQ multiplex PCR assay. For the multiplex PCR, a mixture combining 60 forward primers for TCR Vbeta segments and 13 reverse primers for TCR Jbeta segments was used. The CDR3 region of rearranged TCR beta genes was amplified from genomic DNA by a multiplex PCR assay. Amplified TCR beta libraries were sequenced as 87-base-pair reads on the Illumina HiSeq System. The authors' analysis ran thus. A later analysis counted some 74 million unique TCR beta chains across the 600 to 850 repertoires, and around 12 million of these chains were shared by at least two donors. Raw reads were error-corrected and collapsed into unique sequences by a nearest-neighbor algorithm in which closely related sequences were merged to remove PCR and sequencing errors. V, D and J gene segments were assigned by aligning CDR3 sequences to IMGT reference sequences. For a sequence to be retained, a match of at least six nucleotides to both a V gene segment and a J gene segment was required. Rearrangements were called productive when the CDR3 lacked stop codons and stayed in frame with V and J; all others were non-productive. CDR3 was defined according to IMGT convention as the region running from the second conserved V-encoded cysteine to the conserved J-encoded phenylalanine. In an earlier analysis of roughly 610 of the donors, sequences lacking an unambiguous match to a single V gene segment were excluded. An earlier analysis of about 600 of the donors called V segments functional above 56.7% productive rearrangements and segregating when the between-donor standard deviation exceeded 5%. A statistical classification framework was built for diagnosing cytomegalovirus status from the catalog of TCR beta chain sequences. A later analysis assigned V and J genes by comparing TCR nucleotide sequences with IMGT/GENE-DB human TR gene sequences. The TCRdist pipeline was used in a later analysis to assign CDR3 sequences and most-parsimonious VDJ recombination scenarios. In a later analysis, each TCR beta chain was defined by its CDR3 amino acid sequence together with its V-gene family, and reads without a unique V-gene family were excluded. A later analysis removed several hundred highly shared, low-generation-probability nucleotide sequences to deal with suspected cross-contamination and a sequencing artifact. In a later analysis, a clonal expansion index was calculated for each public chain from normalized within-repertoire ranks of inferred template counts. In a later analysis, generation probabilities were computed with a VDJ recombination model fitted to out-of-frame rearrangements, and the resulting probabilities were checked against IGoR. In a later analysis, TCR-TCR, TCR-HLA and TCR-CMV co-occurrence was scored with hypergeometric tests, and a repertoire-size bias correction was applied to TCR pairs. False discovery rates were estimated in a later analysis by permuting HLA or CMV assignments 20 times. In a later analysis, co-occurring TCRs were grouped with DBSCAN, and TCRdist sequence similarity was added when clustering was performed within HLA-allele-positive subsets. Repertoires with fewer than 30,000 or more than 120,000 public chains, plus five repertoires with anomalous nucleotide sharing, were excluded from co-occurrence clustering. The clones in this table, taken by TCRdb from immuneACCESS, are in-frame only. Not every clone is retained; where verified, under half of the shortfall comes from an unresolved V gene, and the cause of the rest is unknown. That table is the source of V, J and clone size, and D and trimming were worked out from the DNA. This sample has roughly 190,000 clones in its table, and approximately 84% of those were observed once. 2.5% to 3% of the sample is held by the ten biggest clonotypes.

Beyond this particular receptor, the publication reports: The only immune exposure information available for the cohort was CMV serostatus. Sequencing depth was assumed to be roughly uniform across donors in the presence/absence analyses, though that assumption may not hold. The sequencing pipeline was judged likely to have produced a cluster of highly shared sequence variants as a technical artifact. A further reported finding was that TCR beta sequences accurately predicted the HLA-A and HLA-B alleles for most subjects in the first cohort. Linkage disequilibrium might explain the correlated functional status among segregating V segments, but an unknown experimental factor could not be excluded. In the study, 150 to 200 TCR beta chains were listed as associated with cytomegalovirus. Several of the top co-occurrence clusters appeared to be linked to parvovirus B19, influenza, CMV and Epstein-Barr virus, according to a later analysis. The authors suggested that the approach could potentially be generalized to other disease states and immunological phenotypes. Specific HLA alleles were associated with around 18,000 TCR beta sequences at a false discovery rate of 0.05 in a later analysis. Because counts were too low, fewer than 20 rarely observed V segments, including chromosome 9 orphons, were excluded from the earlier analysis of about 500 of the donors. According to a later analysis, most CMV-associated TCR beta chains appeared to be HLA-restricted, and the HLA associations seemed to be driven largely by CMV exposure. Assigning TCR associations to individual alleles was difficult when HLA alleles, especially DR and DQ, strongly co-occurred. The cohort was sequenced for TCR beta chains only, and without alpha or paired-chain data the features that could be detected were limited. In vitro tests confirmed that a few of the cytomegalovirus-associated TCR beta chains recognize cytomegalovirus antigens. Because HLA typing was missing for some donors at each locus, association tests included only the typed subset. Cytomegalovirus status was reported to be diagnosed by the classifier with high specificity and sensitivity in both the original and validation cohorts. A later genetic analysis associated a missense DCLRE1C variant with V-gene and J-gene trimming of TCR beta chains, and an independent cohort replicated the association. Most TCR sequences were observed very rarely across donors, whereas some public TCRs were present in many individuals. Compared with equally common non-associated chains, HLA-associated TCR beta chains in a later analysis were more clonally expanded and had lower generation probabilities. According to a later analysis, TCR association rates differed among HLA loci, with DRB1 alleles showing the most associated TCRs and HLA-C alleles showing the fewest. Broadly in line with IMGT annotations, most TCR beta V segments showed up in productive rearrangements about 87% or about 30% of the time in an earlier analysis of approximately 640 of the donors. According to a later genetic analysis, donors in an Asian-associated ancestry cluster had fewer N-insertions in productive TCRs than the approximately 650-donor mean.

Sequences were obtained from PBMCs. The sequence was obtained from a female donor in good health and CMV-seronegative.

The CDR3 protein is CASSRSWYLSYEQYF. The DNA sequence follows: TGTGCCAGCTCACGCTCCTGGTACTTATCCTACGAGCAGTACTTC. The V and J genes are TRBV18 and TRBJ2-7, with the D gene call left open. The CDR3 starts with the cysteine, ends with the phenylalanine, and has 15 residues. Only CDR3 DNA is held: 45 bases, read in frame from base 1. V and J are truncated by 4 bases and 1 base respectively, leaving an intervening sequence of 14 bases. Based on the germline V gene, the CDR1 and CDR2 sequences are KGHSH and LQKENI.